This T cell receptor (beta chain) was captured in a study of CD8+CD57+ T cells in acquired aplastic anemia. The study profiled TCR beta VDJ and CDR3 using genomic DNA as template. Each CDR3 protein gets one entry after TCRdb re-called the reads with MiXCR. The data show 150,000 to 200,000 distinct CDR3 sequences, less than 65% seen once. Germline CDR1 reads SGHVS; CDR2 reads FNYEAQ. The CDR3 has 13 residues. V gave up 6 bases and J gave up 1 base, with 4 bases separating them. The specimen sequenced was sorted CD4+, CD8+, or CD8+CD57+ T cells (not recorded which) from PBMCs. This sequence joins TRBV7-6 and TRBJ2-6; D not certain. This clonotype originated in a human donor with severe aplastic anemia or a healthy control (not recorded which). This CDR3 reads CASRPSGANVLTF. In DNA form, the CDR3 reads TGTGCCAGCAGGCCATCTGGGGCCAACGTCCTGACTTTC. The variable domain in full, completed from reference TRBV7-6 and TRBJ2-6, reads GAGVSQSPRYKVTKRGQDVALRCDPISGHVSLYWYRQALGQGPEFLTYFNYEAQQDKSGLPNDRFSAERPEGSISTLTIQRTEQRDSAMYRCASRPSGANVLTFGAGSRLTVL.